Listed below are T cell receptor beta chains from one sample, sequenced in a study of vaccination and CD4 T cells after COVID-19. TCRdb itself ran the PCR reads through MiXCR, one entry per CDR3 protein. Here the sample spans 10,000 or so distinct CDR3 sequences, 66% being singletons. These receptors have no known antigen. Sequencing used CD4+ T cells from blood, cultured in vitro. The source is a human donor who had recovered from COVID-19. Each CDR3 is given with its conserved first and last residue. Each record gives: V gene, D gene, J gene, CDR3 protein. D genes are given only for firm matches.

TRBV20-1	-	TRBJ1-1	CSATEHRFNTEAFF
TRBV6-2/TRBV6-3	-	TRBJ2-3	CASREVGTDTQYF
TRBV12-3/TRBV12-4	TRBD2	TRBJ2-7	CASRFSGGYYEQYF
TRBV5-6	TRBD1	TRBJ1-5	CASSRWDRLQPQHF
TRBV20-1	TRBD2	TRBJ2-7	CSAGRDYTYEQYF
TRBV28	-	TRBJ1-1	CASSFGPNTEAFF
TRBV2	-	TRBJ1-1	CASSGGAGESEAFF
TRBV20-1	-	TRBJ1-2	CSARDLTYSANYGYTF
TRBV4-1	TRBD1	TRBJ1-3	CASSHAPGTGNSGNTIYF
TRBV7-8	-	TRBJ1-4	CASSRIREKLFF
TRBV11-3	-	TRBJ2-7	CASQQSRDNSYEQYF
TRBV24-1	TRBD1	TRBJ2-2	CATSDRGGQGLNTGELFF
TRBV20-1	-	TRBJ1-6	CSATSGSSYNSPLHF
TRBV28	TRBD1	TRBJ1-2	CASTSQGAGDGYTF
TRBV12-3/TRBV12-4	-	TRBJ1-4	CASSLVGGSGEKLFF
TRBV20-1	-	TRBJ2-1	CSAREGRGSYNEQFF
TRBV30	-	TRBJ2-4	CAWSWQGSKNIQYF
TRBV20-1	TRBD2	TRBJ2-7	CSARPYSGGSSYEQYF
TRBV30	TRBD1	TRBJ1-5	CAWSEQGAYQPQHF
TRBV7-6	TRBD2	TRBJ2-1	CASSFSGGYNEQFF
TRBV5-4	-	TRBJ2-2	CATGKGTTNTGELFF
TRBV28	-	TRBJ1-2	CASSPSGPRRSGYTF
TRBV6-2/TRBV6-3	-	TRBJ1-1	CASRSGQYVVLTEAFF
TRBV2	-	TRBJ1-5	CASSEARGQPQHF
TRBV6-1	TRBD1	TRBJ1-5	CASSRGQARGNQPQHF
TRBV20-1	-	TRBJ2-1	CSWDIPYNEQFF
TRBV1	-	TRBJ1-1	CTSSHHYPVQGRHTEAFF
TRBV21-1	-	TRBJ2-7	CASSKGTGGPYEQYF
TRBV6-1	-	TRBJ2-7	CASQTSYLGALDAYEQYF
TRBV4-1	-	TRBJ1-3	CASSPTRVNSGNTIYF
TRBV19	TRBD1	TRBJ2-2	CASSEGQGASGELFF
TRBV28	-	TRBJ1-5	CASSALGVSNQPQHF
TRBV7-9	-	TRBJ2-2	CASSYAGPYTGELFF
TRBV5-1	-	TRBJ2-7	CASSLGPPGGSYEQYF
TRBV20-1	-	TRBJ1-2	CSARDPAGLYGYTF
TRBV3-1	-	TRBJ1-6	CASSQDFAGNSPLHF
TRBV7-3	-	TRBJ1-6	CASSLNGPHNSPLHF
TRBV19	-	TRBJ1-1	CASSDVNTEAFF
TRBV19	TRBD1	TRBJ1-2	CASSPRDRTIYGYTF
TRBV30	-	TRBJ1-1	CAWGSGRSTEAFF
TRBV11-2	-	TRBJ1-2	CASSPRPSSRTVLHGYTF
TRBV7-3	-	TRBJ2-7	CASSLNPPYEQYF
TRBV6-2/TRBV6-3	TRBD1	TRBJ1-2	CASRKTGGTSDYGYTF
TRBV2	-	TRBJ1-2	CASSPGGRSYTF
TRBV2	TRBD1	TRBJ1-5	CASSAGQGMGQPQHF
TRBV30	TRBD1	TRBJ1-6	CAWSRAGGNNSPLHF
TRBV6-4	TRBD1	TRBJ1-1	CASSLTGTGGTEAFF
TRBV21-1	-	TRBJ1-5	CASSKERGRKAQPQHF
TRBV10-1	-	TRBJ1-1	CASSTMGNTEAFF
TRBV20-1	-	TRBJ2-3	CSARFGLARTDTQYF
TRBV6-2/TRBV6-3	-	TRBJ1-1	CASSAGGRANTEAFF
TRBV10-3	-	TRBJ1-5	CAISRDNQPQHF